The T cell receptor (beta chain) described here comes from a study of blood T cell repertoires in COVID-19. All enrollees were roughly 18 to 95 years old and from around 25 US areas. Clones were sequenced by immunoSEQ multiplex PCR, and TCRdb holds only the in-frame ones, with some missing. The data contain 190,000 or so clones, 86% of them singletons. The V end lost 3 bases, the J end lost 7 bases, and 19 bases lay between the germline ends. Germline V gene data show CDR1 as SEHNR and CDR2 as FQNEAQ (reference sequence). The CDR3 has 17 residues. The specimen sequenced was PBMCs or T cells enriched from blood (not recorded which). This rearrangement joins TRBV7-9 to TRBJ1-6; D may be TRBD1 (6 bases). This TCR derives from a woman between 25 and 40 years old who had been exposed to COVID-19. DNA of the CDR3: TGTGCCAGCAGCTTTTGGGAAAGAGGGGGAATGAATTCACCCCTCCACTTT. As protein: CASSFWERGGMNSPLHF.